These 10 T cell receptor beta chains originate from one sample sequenced in a study of blood T cell repertoires in COVID-19. The repertoire was sequenced with immunoSEQ multiplex PCR; TCRdb's copy has only in-frame clones and lacks some. The table lists roughly 240,000 clones, approximately 85% of them singletons. The sample consisted of peripheral blood. The receptor set was obtained from a man aged 50-59 years with COVID-19, enrolled during active disease.

The CDR3 nucleotides read TGCGCCAGCAGCTTGACCGGGACAGGGAACGAGCAGTACTTC. Protein: CASSLTGTGNEQYF. The chain carries TRBV5-1 and TRBJ2-7; 9 positions match TRBD1. V lost 1 base, J lost 5 bases, and 4 bases stayed unmatched. CDR1 SGHRS and CDR2 YFSETQ come from the germline V gene. This CDR3 region has 14 residues.

There are a few counts of this clone. The gene calls are TRBV3-1 (or the pseudogene TRBV3-2) and TRBJ2-6; 9 bases agree with TRBD1. The V gene's germline CDR1 is LGHDT and CDR2 YNNKEL (reference sequence). The CDR3 covers 20 residues. The junction had 13 bases not matched to a gene; V was cut back by 0 bases and J by 4 bases. The CDR3 protein is CASSQDPGQGLFQGANVLTF. The DNA of the CDR3 is TGTGCCAGCAGCCAAGATCCCGGACAGGGGCTTTTCCAGGGGGCCAACGTCCTGACTTTC.

The V gene is TRBV19, the J gene TRBJ1-2; D may be TRBD1 (6 bases). The germline V gene encodes CDR1 LNHDA and CDR2 SQIVND (reference sequence). V lost 1 base and J 4 bases, leaving 13 bases between the germline ends. The CDR3 spans 15 residues. The CDR3, as DNA: TGTGCCAGTAGTATAGTGGGGGCGCGGATCTATGGCTACACCTTC. This translates into CASSIVGARIYGYTF.

CDR3 sequence (DNA): TGTGCCAGCAGTTTGTCAGGGACAGATACGCAGTATTTT. Its translation: CASSLSGTDTQYF. The chain carries TRBV12-3 or TRBV12-4 and TRBJ2-3; D perhaps matches TRBD1 (5 bases). This CDR3 comprises 13 residues. Deletions cut 3 bases from V and 3 bases from J, with 7 bases between.

J is TRBJ2-5 and V is TRBV20-1, with D perhaps TRBD2 (6 bases). The length of the CDR3 is 13 residues. With 3 bases removed from V and 5 bases from J, the gap between germline ends came to 13 bases. Germline V gene data show CDR1 as DFQATT and CDR2 as SNEGSKA (reference sequence). For the CDR3, the DNA is TGCAGTGCTAGTCGCACTAGCCTTGAGACCCAGTACTTC. Translation gives CSASRTSLETQYF.

This chain uses TRBV5-4 with TRBJ1-1, with a tentative D call TRBD1 (6 bases). The CDR3 sequence is 14 residues long. CDR1 is SGHNT, CDR2 YYREEE, per germline (reference sequence). V lost 6 bases, J lost 1 base, and 13 bases lay in between. CDR3: CASTLTGTNTEAFF. As DNA, the CDR3 is TGTGCCAGCACCCTGACAGGTACGAACACTGAAGCTTTCTTT. Combining the CDR3 with reference TRBV5-4 and TRBJ1-1 gives the whole variable domain ETGVTQSPTHLIKTRGQQVTLRCSSQSGHNTVSWYQQALGQGPQFIFQYYREEENGRGNFPPRFSGLQFPNYSSELNVNALELDDSALYLCASTLTGTNTEAFFGQGTRLTVV.

This clone was seen just once. The CDR3 reads CASKKGPNNEKLFF. For the CDR3, the DNA is TGTGCCTCAAAAAAGGGGCCCAATAATGAAAAACTGTTTTTT. The chain has TRBV7-8 and TRBJ1-4; a weak D match, TRBD1 (5 bases). CDR1 is SGHVS, CDR2 FQNEAQ, per germline. This CDR3 spans 14 amino acids. Trimming took 11 bases from V and 4 from J, leaving 17 bases between them.

This sequence joins TRBV9 and TRBJ2-2; D remains ambiguous. Per germline, CDR1 SGDLS and CDR2 YYNGEE. V lost 4 bases and J lost 3, with 7 bases in between. The CDR3 spans 13 residues. The CDR3 protein is CASSPGYTGELFF. The DNA for the CDR3 is TGTGCCAGCAGCCCCGGGTACACCGGGGAGCTGTTTTTT.

The chain joins TRBV19 to TRBJ1-4; the match to TRBD1 covers 10 bases. V dropped 5 bases and J dropped 3; count of bases not matched to a gene: 3. Germline V gives CDR1 LNHDA, CDR2 SQIVND (reference sequence). The CDR3 consists of 15 residues. The CDR3 spells CASSDRGRANEKLFF. The CDR3 DNA reads as TGTGCCAGTAGTGACAGGGGGCGAGCTAATGAAAAACTGTTTTTT.

The gene calls are TRBV7-2 and TRBJ2-7; TRBD2 aligns across 12 bases. With V trimmed by 1 base and J by 7 bases, 5 bases remained unmatched. The CDR3 sequence is 15 residues long. The germline CDR1 and CDR2 sequences are SGHTA and FQGNSA. CDR3 region: CASSLGVLAGGEQYF. The CDR3 DNA reads TGTGCCAGCAGCTTAGGAGTTCTAGCGGGGGGGGAGCAGTACTTC.